This entry lists 29 T cell receptor beta chains sequenced from one sample in a study of blood T cell repertoires in COVID-19. Produced via immunoSEQ multiplex PCR; TCRdb's table is partial and in-frame only. The sample has about 310,000 clones, roughly 84% seen once; the top ten hold 1%. Material: peripheral blood. These receptors all stem from a man aged 45 to 65 with active or convalescent COVID-19.

This chain links TRBV28 with TRBJ2-7, with TRBD2 identical over 13 bases. Trimming removed 6 bases from V and 0 bases from J; junction bases left unmatched: 11. Germline V gene lookup returns CDR1 MDHEN and CDR2 SYDVKM. CDR3 length: 18 amino acids. The CDR3 DNA sequence: TGTGCCAGCAGAGCCCCGGGACTAGCGGGAAGGAGCTCCTACGAGCAGTACTTC. This sequence encodes CASRAPGLAGRSSYEQYF.

The chain combines TRBV24-1 with TRBJ1-1; D is undetermined. The germline gives CDR1 KGHDR, CDR2 SFDVKD. This CDR3 comprises 13 residues. The V gene lost 4 bases and the J gene lost 2 bases, with 7 bases spanning the gap. The CDR3 protein is CATSDGSNTEAFF. DNA of the CDR3: TGTGCCACCAGTGACGGGAGTAACACTGAAGCTTTCTTT.

V is TRBV7-2 and J is TRBJ2-3; 9 nucleotides match TRBD2. Trimming at V came to 1 base and at J to 14 bases, leaving 7 bases not matched to a gene. The CDR3 has 13 residues. Germline V gives CDR1 SGHTA, CDR2 FQGNSA. CDR3 in DNA: TGTGCCAGCAGCTTAGATCGGCGGGGGGGCCGGTATTTT. Translation gives CASSLDRRGGRYF.

The chain links TRBV7-9 to TRBJ2-1; the match to TRBD2 covers 10 bases. This CDR3 comprises 15 residues. Losses at the gene ends were 1 base for V and 9 bases for J; bases not matched to a gene: 6. Germline CDR1 SEHNR, CDR2 FQNEAQ (reference sequence). This chain's CDR3 is CASSLGPSGRGEQFF. CDR3 DNA: TGTGCCAGCAGCTTAGGGCCTAGCGGGAGAGGTGAGCAGTTCTTC. The full variable domain, rest sourced from reference TRBV7-9 and TRBJ2-1, is DTGVSQNPRHKITKRGQNVTFRCDPISEHNRLYWYRQTLGQGPEFLTYFQNEAQLEKSRLLSDRFSAERPKGSFSTLEIQRTEQGDSAMYLCASSLGPSGRGEQFFGPGTRLTVL.

The chain employs TRBV19 and TRBJ2-2; 7 positions match TRBD2. Germline loops: CDR1 LNHDA, CDR2 SQIVND (reference sequence). The CDR3 spans 14 residues. V lost 6 bases to trimming and J lost 5 bases; unmatched junction nucleotides: 6. The DNA for the CDR3 is TGTGCCAGTAGGTTAGCGGGTAGGACCGGGGAGCTGTTTTTT. Encoded protein: CASRLAGRTGELFF.

The genes are TRBV14 and TRBJ2-7; D is undetermined. This CDR3 comprises 14 residues. Germline V lookup: CDR1 SGHDN, CDR2 FVKESK. Between the trimmed V and J ends, which lost 0 bases and 0 bases, there was a span of 6 bases. The CDR3: CASSQEPGSYEQYF. The CDR3, as DNA: TGTGCCAGCAGCCAAGAGCCGGGCTCCTACGAGCAGTACTTC.

The J gene is TRBJ2-5, the V gene TRBV11-2; 9 bases align to TRBD2. V gave up 0 bases and J gave up 5 bases; unmatched junction bases: 16. Germline lookup yields CDR1 SGHAT and CDR2 FQNNGV. The CDR3 extends over 19 amino acids. DNA for the CDR3: TGTGCCAGCAGCTTAGATCCCGTCGTCCTAGCGGGGTCCCGGGAGACCCAGTACTTC. Translating gives CASSLDPVVLAGSRETQYF.

The chain recombines TRBV19 with TRBJ1-1; D ambiguous. Deletions cut 10 bases from V and 2 bases from J, with 14 bases between. The CDR3 spans 13 residues. Germline V lookup: CDR1 LNHDA, CDR2 SQIVND (reference sequence). CDR3 DNA: TGTGCCACTCAATTGGCCCTCAACACTGAAGCTTTCTTT. This encodes CATQLALNTEAFF.

The chain links TRBV28 to TRBJ1-2, with D hard to call. The CDR3 has 14 amino acids. V was pared by 8 bases and J by 8 bases, with 21 bases between. The germline gives CDR1 MDHEN, CDR2 SYDVKM. In DNA, the CDR3 is TGTGCCAGCGTAAGAGGCGGTTGGGGAGGAGGCTACACCTTC. It specifies CASVRGGWGGGYTF.

The sample holds one count of this clone. The V gene is TRBV10-1, the J gene TRBJ1-5, with 9 positions matching TRBD1. V gave up 2 bases and J gave up 7 bases; unmatched junction bases: 9. The CDR3 length is 16 residues. Germline lookup yields CDR1 WNHNN and CDR2 SYGVQD (reference sequence). CDR3 nucleotide sequence: TGCGCCAGCAGTGAGACGTTGGACAGGGGACGGCAGCCCCAGCATTTT. It encodes CASSETLDRGRQPQHF.

The chain links TRBV2 to TRBJ2-7; 7 bases agree with TRBD2. CDR1 is SNHLY, CDR2 FYNNEI, per germline. This CDR3 has 15 amino acids. Trimming took 5 bases from V and 0 from J; bases not matched to a gene: 7. The CDR3 DNA reads TGTGCCAGCAGTTCGAGCGGGATGAGCTCCTACGAGCAGTACTTC. The encoded protein is CASSSSGMSSYEQYF.

V and J are TRBV29-1 and TRBJ1-1, with D tentatively TRBD1 (6 bases). Germline lookup yields CDR1 SQVTM and CDR2 ANQGSEA. Trimming removed 6 bases at V and 3 bases at J, with 14 bases between. CDR3 length: 13 amino acids. The chain's CDR3 is CSVEGERDTEAFF. Written as DNA, the CDR3 is TGCAGCGTAGAGGGGGAAAGGGACACTGAAGCTTTCTTT. Using reference TRBV29-1 and TRBJ1-1 for the parts outside the CDR3, the full variable domain is SAVISQKPSRDICQRGTSLTIQCQVDSQVTMMFWYRQQPGQSLTLIATANQGSEATYESGFVIDKFPISRPNLTFSTLTVSNMSPEDSSIYLCSVEGERDTEAFFGQGTRLTVV.

The rearrangement links TRBV24-1 to TRBJ2-3; 12 bases are a match to TRBD1. CDR3 length equals 16 residues. The V and J ends lost 6 bases and 5 bases, in that order; junction bases with no gene match: 8. Per germline, CDR1 KGHDR and CDR2 SFDVKD. The CDR3 nucleotides read TGTGCCACCAGTTCTCGCCGGGACAGGGGGCTAGATACGCAGTATTTT. This encodes CATSSRRDRGLDTQYF.

The chain combines TRBV30 with TRBJ1-5; D gene unclear. This CDR3 is built from 13 residues. CDR1 is GTSNPN and CDR2 is SVGIG in the germline V gene (reference sequence). The V gene lost 0 bases and the J gene lost 6 bases, with 9 bases spanning the gap. This chain's CDR3 is CAWSVSEGQPQHF. The CDR3 DNA is TGTGCCTGGAGTGTCTCTGAGGGTCAGCCCCAGCATTTT.

The CDR3, as DNA: TGTGCCAGCAGCTTGGGACTAAGGGCTGAGCAGTTCTTC. Its translation is CASSLGLRAEQFF. The V gene is TRBV2, the J gene TRBJ2-1; TRBD2 aligns across 7 bases. With V trimmed by 6 bases and J by 9 bases, 8 bases remained unmatched. Germline V CDR1 and CDR2: SNHLY, FYNNEI. The CDR3 loop spans 13 amino acids.

This clone was observed a single time. V usage is TRBV5-1 and J usage is TRBJ1-2; the D gene is possibly TRBD1 (5 bases). CDR1 and CDR2 (germline): SGHRS, YFSETQ. The V end lost 1 base, the J end lost 7 bases, and 8 bases lay between the germline ends. CDR3 length equals 12 residues. CDR3 nucleotide sequence: TGCGCCAGCAGCTTGTCCGGGGGTGGCTACACCTTC. Protein sequence: CASSLSGGGYTF.

The count of this clone is one. The V and J genes are TRBV2 and TRBJ2-5; 12 bases map to TRBD2. The trim removed 4 bases at V and 7 bases at J, leaving 7 bases unmatched. The CDR3 runs to 15 residues. The germline V gene encodes CDR1 SNHLY and CDR2 FYNNEI. CDR3 sequence (DNA): TGTGCCAGCAGTGTTCGGACTAGCGGGAAAGGGACCCAGTACTTC. This encodes CASSVRTSGKGTQYF.

Turning to this clone: Other DNA sequences from this sample encode an identical CDR3 as well. The V gene is TRBV11-2, the J gene TRBJ2-1; D call uncertain. Germline assignment: CDR1 SGHAT and CDR2 FQNNGV. This CDR3 spans 13 amino acids. V shed 3 bases and J shed 0 bases, with 3 bases lying between them. The CDR3 DNA reads TGTGCCAGCAGCTTTAGCTCCTACAATGAGCAGTTCTTC. Protein sequence: CASSFSSYNEQFF.

This clone has only one observation. This sequence joins TRBV24-1 and TRBJ2-1, with 8 bases fitting TRBD1. The CDR3 runs to 15 residues. Germline V gene data show CDR1 as KGHDR and CDR2 as SFDVKD. The trim removed 4 bases at V and 3 bases at J, leaving 4 bases unmatched. The CDR3, as DNA: TGTGCCACCAGTGAGGCGACAGGGGACTACAATGAGCAGTTCTTC. It encodes CATSEATGDYNEQFF.

The table lists this clone with a count of one. CDR3 amino acids: CASSQDGPFNSRGQETQYF. The CDR3 nucleotides are TGTGCCAGCAGCCAAGATGGCCCATTTAATAGCAGGGGCCAAGAGACCCAGTACTTC. The chain links TRBV14 to TRBJ2-5; weak D call: TRBD1 (6 bases). The V and J ends lost 0 bases and 1 base respectively, with 21 bases between them. This CDR3 region has 19 residues. Germline V gene lookup returns CDR1 SGHDN and CDR2 FVKESK.

The rearrangement joins TRBV13 to TRBJ2-6; perhaps TRBD2 as D (5 bases). Trimming left V 8 bases short and J 0 bases short, with 14 bases between. The CDR3 has 16 amino acids. Germline V lookup: CDR1 PRHDT, CDR2 FYEKMQ (reference sequence). CDR3 sequence reads: CASSGGPLSGANVLTF. The CDR3 DNA follows: TGTGCCAGCTCCGGAGGACCCCTCTCTGGGGCCAACGTCCTGACTTTC.

This clone has just a few counts. The rearrangement joins TRBV19 to TRBJ1-5; a possible D gene is TRBD1 (5 bases). Germline CDR1 LNHDA, CDR2 SQIVND (reference sequence). There are 16 residues in the CDR3. The V and J ends lost 3 bases and 3 bases respectively, with 15 bases between them. CDR3 DNA sequence: TGTGCCAGTAGTATCGGTGGCAGGGCCAACAATCAGCCCCAGCATTTT. Translated: CASSIGGRANNQPQHF.

V and J are TRBV27 and TRBJ1-5; 7 nucleotides match TRBD1. The ends lost 2 bases at V and 2 bases at J; junction bases unmatched: 6. The CDR3 consists of 16 residues. From germline, CDR1 is MNHEY and CDR2 SMNVEV (reference sequence). The CDR3 region has the DNA TGTGCCAGCAGTTTAAGGGGACAGCTGGGCAATCAGCCCCAGCATTTT. Translated: CASSLRGQLGNQPQHF.

The CDR3 DNA reads as TGCCGCTCGGGGGGCTTGGGGGGCTCCTACAATGAGCAGTTCTTC. As protein: CRSGGLGGSYNEQFF. The V gene is TRBV29-1, the J gene TRBJ2-1, with D possibly being TRBD2 (7 bases). Germline V lookup: CDR1 SQVTM, CDR2 ANQGSEA. This CDR3 has 15 residues.

This clone turned up a few times. The CDR3 nucleotides read TGTGCCGCCTCTAGCGGGTACTCCTACGAGCAGTACTTC. It specifies CAASSGYSYEQYF. The chain is built from TRBV10-3 and TRBJ2-7; TRBD2 matches 8 bases. The CDR3 length is 13 residues. Germline values: CDR1 ENHRY, CDR2 SYGVKD. J was trimmed by 0 bases and V by 11 bases; bases with no gene match: 6.

CDR3 DNA: TGTGCCAGCGCGTTTGGGGGGACTGAAGCTTTCTTT. It translates to CASAFGGTEAFF. The V gene is TRBV6-5, the J gene TRBJ1-1; tentatively, D is TRBD1 (5 bases). CDR3 size: 12 residues. In germline, CDR1 is MNHEY, CDR2 SVGAGI. Trimming shortened V by 8 bases and J by 5 bases, and 12 bases separated the two germline ends.

The rearrangement joins TRBV5-4 to TRBJ1-1, with 8 nucleotides matching TRBD1. CDR3 length equals 13 residues. The V gene's germline CDR1 is SGHNT and CDR2 YYREEE (reference sequence). J lost 11 bases, V lost 4 bases, and 10 bases had no gene match. Written as DNA, the CDR3 is TGTGCCAGCAGCATCGACAGGGGCCCCTCTGCTTTCTTT. This translates into CASSIDRGPSAFF.

To note about this clone: This likely stems from a read error, as it lies one base from a far larger clone. The chain combines TRBV25-1 with TRBJ1-2, with 10 nucleotides matching TRBD1. V lost 4 bases and J lost 6; bases outside the gene matches: 2. The CDR3 is made up of 13 amino acids. Per the germline V gene, CDR1 is MGHDK and CDR2 is SYGVNS. As DNA, the CDR3 is TGTGCCAGCAGTGGACAGGGGGCAAATGGCTACACCTTC. It specifies CASSGQGANGYTF.

This chain links TRBV7-9 with TRBJ1-3; no reliable D call. CDR3 length equals 13 residues. Germline V CDR1 and CDR2: SEHNR, FQNEAQ (reference sequence). V shed 3 bases and J shed 3 bases, with 6 bases lying between them. In DNA form, the CDR3 reads TGTGCCAGCAGCTTCCCCGTTGGAAACACCATATATTTT. It codes for CASSFPVGNTIYF.